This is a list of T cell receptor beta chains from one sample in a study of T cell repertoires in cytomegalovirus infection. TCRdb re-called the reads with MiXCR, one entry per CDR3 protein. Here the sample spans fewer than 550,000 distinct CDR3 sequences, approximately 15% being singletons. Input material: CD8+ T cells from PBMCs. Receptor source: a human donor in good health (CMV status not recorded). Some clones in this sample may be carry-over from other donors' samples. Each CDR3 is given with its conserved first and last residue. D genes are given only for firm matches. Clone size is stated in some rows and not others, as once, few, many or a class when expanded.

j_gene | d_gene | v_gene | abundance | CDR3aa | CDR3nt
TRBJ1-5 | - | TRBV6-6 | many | CASTLGGSQPQHF | TGTGCCAGCACTCTTGGGGGGAGTCAGCCCCAGCATTTT
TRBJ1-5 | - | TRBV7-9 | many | CASSSNDGFYQPQHF | TGTGCCAGCAGCTCTAATGACGGATTCTATCAGCCCCAGCATTTT
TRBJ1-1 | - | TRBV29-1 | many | CSVEGQGTTEAFF | TGCAGCGTTGAAGGTCAGGGGACCACTGAAGCTTTCTTT
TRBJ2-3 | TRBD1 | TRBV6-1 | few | CASSRPSTGGTDTQYF | TGTGCCAGCAGTAGACCCTCGACAGGGGGCACAGATACGCAGTATTTT
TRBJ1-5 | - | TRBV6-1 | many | CASSFRSNQPQHF | TGTGCCAGCAGTTTTCGAAGCAATCAGCCCCAGCATTTT
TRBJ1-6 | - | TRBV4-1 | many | CASSQDRGASPLHF | TGCGCCAGCAGCCAAGACCGAGGGGCGTCACCCCTCCACTTT
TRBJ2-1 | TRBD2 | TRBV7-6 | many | CASSLGTSGSNEQFF | TGTGCCAGCAGCCTCGGGACTAGCGGGAGCAATGAGCAGTTCTTC
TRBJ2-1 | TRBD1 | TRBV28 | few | CASSSPRTGGNEQFF | TGTGCCAGCAGTTCCCCACGGACAGGGGGGAATGAGCAGTTCTTC
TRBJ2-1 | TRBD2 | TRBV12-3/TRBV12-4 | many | CASSLRASGGYEQFF | TGTGCCAGCAGTTTAAGGGCTAGCGGGGGATATGAGCAGTTCTTC
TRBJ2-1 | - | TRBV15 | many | CATSNPRGSKFGEQFF | TGTGCCACCAGCAACCCTAGGGGGTCGAAATTTGGTGAGCAGTTCTTC
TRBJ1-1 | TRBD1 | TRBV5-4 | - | CASRYAGQGRTDTEAFF | TGTGCCAGCAGGTACGCTGGACAGGGAAGAACGGACACTGAAGCTTTCTTT
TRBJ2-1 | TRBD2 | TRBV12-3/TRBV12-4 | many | CAVKGPGLVHNEQFF | TGTGCCGTTAAAGGGCCGGGACTAGTCCACAATGAGCAGTTCTTC
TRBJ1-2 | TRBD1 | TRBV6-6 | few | CASSYPGTDGYTF | TGTGCCAGCAGTTACCCCGGGACAGATGGCTACACCTTC
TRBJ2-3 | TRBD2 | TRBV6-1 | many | CASSRSRAGVVGDTQYF | TGTGCCAGCAGTAGGTCCCGAGCGGGAGTAGTGGGAGATACGCAGTATTTT
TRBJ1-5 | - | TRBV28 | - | CASSPRVSRSNQPQHF | TGTGCCAGCAGCCCCCGGGTCAGTAGGAGCAATCAGCCCCAGCATTTT
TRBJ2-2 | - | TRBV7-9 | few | CASSLVFPELFF | TGTGCCAGCAGCTTAGTTTTCCCAGAGCTGTTTTTT
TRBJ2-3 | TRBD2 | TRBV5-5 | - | CASSLWLAGEPRSTDTQYF | TGTGCCAGCAGCTTGTGGCTAGCGGGGGAGCCCCGGAGCACAGATACGCAGTATTTT
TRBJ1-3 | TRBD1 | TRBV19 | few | CASSADRGQTSGNTIYF | TGTGCCAGTAGTGCCGACAGGGGACAAACCTCTGGAAACACCATATATTTT
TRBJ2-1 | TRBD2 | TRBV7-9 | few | CASSFGREGPYNEQFF | TGTGCCAGCAGCTTTGGTCGGGAGGGCCCCTACAATGAGCAGTTCTTC
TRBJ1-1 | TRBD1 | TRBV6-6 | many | CASRAWDRELTGPEAFF | TGTGCCAGCAGGGCGTGGGACAGGGAACTCACGGGCCCTGAAGCTTTCTTT
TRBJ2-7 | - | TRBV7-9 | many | CAGVSTGRAEQYF | TGTGCCGGGGTATCGACAGGGAGGGCCGAGCAGTACTTC
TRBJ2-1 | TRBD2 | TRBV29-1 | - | CSASGGRNEQFF | TGCAGCGCATCGGGAGGAAGGAATGAGCAGTTCTTC
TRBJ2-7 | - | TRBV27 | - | CASSTSPGAWSEQYF | TGTGCCAGCAGTACGTCCCCGGGAGCTTGGAGCGAGCAGTACTTC
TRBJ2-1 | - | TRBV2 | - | CASSQDGLGAQYEQFF | TGTGCCAGCAGTCAGGACGGATTGGGGGCACAATATGAGCAGTTCTTC
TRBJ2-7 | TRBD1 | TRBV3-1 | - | CASSQEAGTAYEQYF | TGTGCCAGCAGCCAAGAGGCAGGGACAGCCTACGAGCAGTACTTC
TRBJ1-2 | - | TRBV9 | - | CASSVTGTGGYGYTF | TGTGCCAGCAGCGTCACCGGGACGGGGGGTTATGGCTACACCTTC
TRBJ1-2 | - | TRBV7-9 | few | CASSPVARGSNYGYTF | TGTGCCAGCAGTCCTGTCGCTAGGGGATCGAACTATGGCTACACCTTC